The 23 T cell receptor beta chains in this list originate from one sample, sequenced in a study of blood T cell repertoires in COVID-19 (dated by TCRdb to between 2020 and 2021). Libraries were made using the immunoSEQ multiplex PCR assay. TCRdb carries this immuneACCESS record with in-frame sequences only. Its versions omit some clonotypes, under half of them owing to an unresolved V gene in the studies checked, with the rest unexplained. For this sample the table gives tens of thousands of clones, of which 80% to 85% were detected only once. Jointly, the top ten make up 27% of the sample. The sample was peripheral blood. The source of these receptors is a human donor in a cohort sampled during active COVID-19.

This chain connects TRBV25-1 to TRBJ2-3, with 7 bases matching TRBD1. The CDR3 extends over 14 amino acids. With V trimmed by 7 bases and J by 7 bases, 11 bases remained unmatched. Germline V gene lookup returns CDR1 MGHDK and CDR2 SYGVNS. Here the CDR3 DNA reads TGTGCCAGCAAGCCGCTTACAGGGGATTATACGCAGTATTTT. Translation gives CASKPLTGDYTQYF. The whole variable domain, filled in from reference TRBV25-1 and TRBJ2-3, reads EADIYQTPRYLVIGTGKKITLECSQTMGHDKMYWYQQDPGMELHLIHYSYGVNSTEKGDLSSESTVSRIRTEHFPLTLESARPSHTSQYLCASKPLTGDYTQYFGPGTRLTVL.

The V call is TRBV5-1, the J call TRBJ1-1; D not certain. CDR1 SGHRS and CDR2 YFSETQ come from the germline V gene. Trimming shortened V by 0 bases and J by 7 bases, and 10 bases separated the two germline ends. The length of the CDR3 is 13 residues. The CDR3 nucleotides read TGCGCCAGCAGCTTGGCCGGGAGCTTTGAAGCTTTCTTT. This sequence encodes CASSLAGSFEAFF.

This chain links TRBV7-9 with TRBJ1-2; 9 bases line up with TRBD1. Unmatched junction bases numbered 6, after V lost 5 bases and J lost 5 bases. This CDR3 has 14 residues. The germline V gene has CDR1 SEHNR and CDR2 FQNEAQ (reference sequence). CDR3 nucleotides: TGTGCCAGCAGCGTAGACAGGGGGTGGTATGGCTACACCTTC. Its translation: CASSVDRGWYGYTF.

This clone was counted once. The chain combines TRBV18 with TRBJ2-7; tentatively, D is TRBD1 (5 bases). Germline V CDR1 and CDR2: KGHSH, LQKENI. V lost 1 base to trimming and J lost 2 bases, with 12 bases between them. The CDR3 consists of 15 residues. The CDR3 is CASSPRTGSPYEQYF. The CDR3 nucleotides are TGTGCCAGCTCACCACGCACAGGCTCCCCCTACGAGCAGTACTTC. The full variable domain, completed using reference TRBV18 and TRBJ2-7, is NAGVMQNPRHLVRRRGQEARLRCSPMKGHSHVYWYRQLPEEGLKFMVYLQKENIIDESGMPKERFSAEFPKEGPSILRIQQVVRGDSAAYFCASSPRTGSPYEQYFGPGTRLTVT.

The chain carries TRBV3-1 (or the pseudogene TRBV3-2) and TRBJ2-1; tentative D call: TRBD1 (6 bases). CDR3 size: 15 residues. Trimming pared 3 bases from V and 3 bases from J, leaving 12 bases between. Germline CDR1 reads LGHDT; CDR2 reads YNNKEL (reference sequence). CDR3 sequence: CASSQRGYSYNEQFF. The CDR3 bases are TGTGCCAGCAGCCAGAGGGGGTATAGCTACAATGAGCAGTTCTTC.

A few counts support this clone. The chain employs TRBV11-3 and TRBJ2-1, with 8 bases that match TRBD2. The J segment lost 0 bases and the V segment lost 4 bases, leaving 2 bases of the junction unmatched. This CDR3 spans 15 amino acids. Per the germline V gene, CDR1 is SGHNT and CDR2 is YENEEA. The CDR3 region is CASSSGGPSYNEQFF. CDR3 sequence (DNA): TGTGCCAGCAGCTCGGGGGGGCCCTCCTACAATGAGCAGTTCTTC.

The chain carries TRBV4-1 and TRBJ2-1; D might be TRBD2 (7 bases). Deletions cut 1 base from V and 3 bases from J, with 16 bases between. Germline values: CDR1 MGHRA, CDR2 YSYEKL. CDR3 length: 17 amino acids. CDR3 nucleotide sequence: TGCGCCAGCAGCCAAGTACCTAGGGGGGGTTTCTACAATGAGCAGTTCTTC. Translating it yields CASSQVPRGGFYNEQFF.

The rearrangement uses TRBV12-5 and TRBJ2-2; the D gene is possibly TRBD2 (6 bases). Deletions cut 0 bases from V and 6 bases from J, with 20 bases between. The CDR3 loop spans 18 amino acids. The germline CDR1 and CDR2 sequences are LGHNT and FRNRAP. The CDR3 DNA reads TGTGCTAGTGGTTTGGTACCTCCGGGAATAGGGGAGGCCGGGGAGCTGTTTTTT. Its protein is CASGLVPPGIGEAGELFF.

The CDR3, as DNA: TGCGCCAGCAGCCAAAACACTGAAGCTTTCTTT. Translated, it gives CASSQNTEAFF. V and J are TRBV5-1 and TRBJ1-1; D gene unclear. V lost 4 bases to trimming and J lost 2 bases, with 3 bases between them. The CDR3 contains 11 residues. Germline CDR1 and CDR2: SGHRS and YFSETQ.

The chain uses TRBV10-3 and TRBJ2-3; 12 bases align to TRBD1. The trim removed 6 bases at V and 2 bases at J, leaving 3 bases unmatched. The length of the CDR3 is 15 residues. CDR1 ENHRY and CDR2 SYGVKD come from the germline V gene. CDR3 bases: TGTGCCATCAGGAGGGACAGGGGGCCCACAGATACGCAGTATTTT. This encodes CAIRRDRGPTDTQYF.

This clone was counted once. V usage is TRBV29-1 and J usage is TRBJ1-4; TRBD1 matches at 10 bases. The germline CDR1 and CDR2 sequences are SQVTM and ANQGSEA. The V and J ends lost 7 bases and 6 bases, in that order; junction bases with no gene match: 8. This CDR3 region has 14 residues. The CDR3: CSGRAGTGDEKLFF. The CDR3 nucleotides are TGCAGCGGCCGAGCCGGGACAGGGGATGAAAAACTGTTTTTT.

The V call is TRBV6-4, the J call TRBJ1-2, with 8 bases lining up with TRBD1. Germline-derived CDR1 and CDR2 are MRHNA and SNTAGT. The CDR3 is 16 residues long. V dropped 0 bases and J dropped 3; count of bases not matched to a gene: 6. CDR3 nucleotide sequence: TGTGCCAGCAGTGACTCAGGGCAGGGGGCGGACTATGGCTACACCTTC. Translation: CASSDSGQGADYGYTF.

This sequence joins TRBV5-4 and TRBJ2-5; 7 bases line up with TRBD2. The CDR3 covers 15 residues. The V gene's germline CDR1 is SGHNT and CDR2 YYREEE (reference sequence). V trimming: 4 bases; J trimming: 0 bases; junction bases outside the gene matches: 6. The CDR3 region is CASSPDLADQETQYF. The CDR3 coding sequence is TGTGCCAGCAGCCCAGACCTAGCGGACCAAGAGACCCAGTACTTC.

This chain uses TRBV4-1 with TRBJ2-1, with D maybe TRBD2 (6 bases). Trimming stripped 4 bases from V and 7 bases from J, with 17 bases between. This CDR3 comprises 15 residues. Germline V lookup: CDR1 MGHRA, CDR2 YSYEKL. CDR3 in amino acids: CASSPEGNGGNEQFF. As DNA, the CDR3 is TGCGCCAGCAGCCCCGAGGGGAACGGGGGTAATGAGCAGTTCTTC.

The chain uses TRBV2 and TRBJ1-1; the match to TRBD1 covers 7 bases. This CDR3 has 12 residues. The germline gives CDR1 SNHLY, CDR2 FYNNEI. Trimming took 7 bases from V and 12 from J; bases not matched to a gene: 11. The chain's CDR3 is CASTAPDRPPFF. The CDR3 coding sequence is TGTGCCAGCACTGCCCCGGACAGGCCTCCTTTCTTT.

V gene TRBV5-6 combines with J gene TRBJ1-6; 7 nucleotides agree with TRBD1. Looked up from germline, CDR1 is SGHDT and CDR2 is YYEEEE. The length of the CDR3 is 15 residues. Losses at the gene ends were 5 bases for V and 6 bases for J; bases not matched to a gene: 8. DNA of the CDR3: TGTGCCAGCAGGTTTCGGACAGGAGCTAATTCACCCCTCCACTTT. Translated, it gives CASRFRTGANSPLHF.

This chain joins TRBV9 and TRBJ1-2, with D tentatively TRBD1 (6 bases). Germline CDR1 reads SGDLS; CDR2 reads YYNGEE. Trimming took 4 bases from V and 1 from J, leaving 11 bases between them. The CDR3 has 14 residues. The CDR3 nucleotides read TGTGCCAGCAGCTTACAGGGTCGTAACTATGGCTACACCTTC. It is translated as CASSLQGRNYGYTF.

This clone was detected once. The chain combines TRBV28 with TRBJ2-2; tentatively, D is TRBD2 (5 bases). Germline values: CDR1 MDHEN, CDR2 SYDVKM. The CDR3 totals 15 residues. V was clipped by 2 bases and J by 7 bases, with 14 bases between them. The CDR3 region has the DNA TGTGCCAGCAGTTTAGAGGGCGGCGGCGGCGGGGAGCTGTTTTTT. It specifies CASSLEGGGGGELFF.

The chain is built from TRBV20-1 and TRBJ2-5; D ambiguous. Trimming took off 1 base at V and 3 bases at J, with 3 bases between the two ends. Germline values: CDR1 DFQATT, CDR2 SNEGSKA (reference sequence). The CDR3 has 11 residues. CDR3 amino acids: CSARGEETQYF. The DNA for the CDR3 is TGCAGTGCTAGAGGAGAAGAGACCCAGTACTTC.

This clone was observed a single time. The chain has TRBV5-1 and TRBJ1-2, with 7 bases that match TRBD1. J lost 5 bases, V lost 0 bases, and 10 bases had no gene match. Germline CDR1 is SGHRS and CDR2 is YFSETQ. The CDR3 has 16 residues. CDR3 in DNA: TGCGCCAGCAGCTTGGCCGGGACAGAGGGTTATTATGGCTACACCTTC. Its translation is CASSLAGTEGYYGYTF.

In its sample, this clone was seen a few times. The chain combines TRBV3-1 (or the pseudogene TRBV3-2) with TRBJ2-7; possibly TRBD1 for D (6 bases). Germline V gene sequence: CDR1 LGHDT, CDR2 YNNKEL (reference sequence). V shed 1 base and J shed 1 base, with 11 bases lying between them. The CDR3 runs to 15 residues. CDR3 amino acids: CASSQGTVNSYEQYF. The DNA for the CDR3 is TGTGCCAGCAGCCAAGGGACAGTCAATTCCTACGAGCAGTACTTC.

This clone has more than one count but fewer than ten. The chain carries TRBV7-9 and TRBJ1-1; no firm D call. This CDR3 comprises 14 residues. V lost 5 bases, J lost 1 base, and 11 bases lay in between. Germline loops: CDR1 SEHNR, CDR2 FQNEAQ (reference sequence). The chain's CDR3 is CASSPRAGNTEAFF. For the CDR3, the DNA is TGTGCCAGCAGCCCCCGAGCGGGGAACACTGAAGCTTTCTTT.

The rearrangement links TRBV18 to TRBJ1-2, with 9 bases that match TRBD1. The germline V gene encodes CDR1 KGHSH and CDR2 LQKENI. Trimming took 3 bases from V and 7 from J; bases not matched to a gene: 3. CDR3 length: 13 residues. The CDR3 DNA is TGTGCCAGCTCACCGGGACAGGGAGGTGGCTACACCTTC. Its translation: CASSPGQGGGYTF.